Presented here are 19 T cell receptor beta chains from one specimen sequenced in a study (dated by TCRdb to the mid-2010s). The method was 5' RACE. TCRdb names Illumina MiSeq as the instrument used. TCRdb cleaned the public reads at Q25 with fastp, built clones with MiXCR and kept in-frame beta chains. Rows are unified per CDR3 protein, each entry keeping the most common DNA and genes. For this sample the table gives 9,000 to 9,500 distinct CDR3 sequences, of which approximately 46% were detected only once. 2.9% of the sample is taken by the ten largest. Tregs were isolated as CD4+CD25+CD127-/low cells. Material for sequencing was Tregs sorted from a lymph node. The receptor source for this set is a female donor with breast cancer.

In its sample, this clonotype was seen a few times. This sequence joins TRBV6-5 and TRBJ1-2; D might be TRBD1 (5 bases). The germline V and J ends were trimmed by 6 bases and 4 bases, with 18 bases remaining between them. CDR1 MNHEY and CDR2 SVGAGI come from the germline V gene. This CDR3 is 15 amino acids long. CDR3 in amino acids: CASSPFGTLSYGYTF. For the CDR3, the DNA is TGTGCCAGCAGCCCCTTCGGGACTCTCAGCTATGGCTACACCTTC.

The sample holds a few counts of this clonotype. The gene calls are TRBV4-1 and TRBJ1-1; D ambiguous. Germline assignment: CDR1 MGHRA and CDR2 YSYEKL. V was shortened by 0 bases and J by 7 bases, with 6 bases between the two germline ends. The CDR3 runs 12 residues. The DNA for the CDR3 is TGCGCCAGCAGCCAAGATAATGGTGAAGCTTTCTTT. Residues: CASSQDNGEAFF.

This CDR3 reads CASSYMGLAGGDNEQFF. Written as DNA, the CDR3 is TGTGCCAGCAGTTACATGGGACTAGCGGGAGGGGACAATGAGCAGTTCTTC. The chain couples TRBV6-5 to TRBJ2-1; 16 bases fit TRBD2. The germline CDR1 and CDR2 sequences are MNHEY and SVGAGI. CDR3 length: 17 amino acids. With 2 bases clipped from V and 5 bases from J, the junction kept 3 bases outside the gene matches.

The CDR3: CASSSGTSGSGADTQYF. DNA for the CDR3: TGTGCCAGCAGTTCGGGGACTAGCGGGAGTGGGGCAGATACGCAGTATTTT. The chain uses TRBV27 and TRBJ2-3; 14 bases agree with TRBD2. Trimming at V came to 4 bases and at J to 4 bases, leaving 7 bases not matched to a gene. CDR3 length: 17 amino acids. Per germline, CDR1 MNHEY and CDR2 SMNVEV (reference sequence).

This clonotype came up a few times. The V and J genes are TRBV6-5 and TRBJ1-5, with 7 positions matching TRBD1. The junction had 13 bases not matched to a gene; V was cut back by 6 bases and J by 5 bases. The CDR3 has 16 residues. Germline V lookup: CDR1 MNHEY, CDR2 SVGAGI. CDR3 coding DNA: TGTGCCAGCAGGCCCGACAGGGCCTCAATTCATCAGCCCCAGCATTTT. Protein product: CASRPDRASIHQPQHF.

This clonotype has only a few counts. This rearrangement joins TRBV6-1 to TRBJ2-1; D possibly corresponds to TRBD2 (5 bases). Germline V gene data show CDR1 as MNHNS and CDR2 as SASEGT. This CDR3 is built from 13 residues. The V gene lost 3 bases and the J gene lost 4 bases, with 7 bases spanning the gap. The CDR3 DNA reads as TGTGCCAGCAGTGATTCGGGGTACAATGAGCAGTTCTTC. Its translation: CASSDSGYNEQFF.

There are a few counts of this clonotype. The rearrangement uses TRBV29-1 and TRBJ2-7; 12 positions agree with TRBD2. CDR1 SQVTM and CDR2 ANQGSEA come from the germline V gene. The J segment lost 1 base and the V segment lost 3 bases, leaving 1 base of the junction unmatched. This CDR3 is 14 amino acids long. The chain's CDR3 is CSVETSGSSYEQYF. The CDR3 coding sequence is TGCAGCGTTGAGACTAGCGGGAGTTCCTACGAGCAGTACTTC.

About this clonotype itself: Germline and junction disagree at one end, which may indicate a read error. The chain uses TRBV9 and TRBJ2-1; no definite D call. This CDR3 has 17 amino acids. Germline assignment: CDR1 SGDLS and CDR2 YYNGEE. The CDR3 nucleotides are TGTGCCGGCAGCGTAGGCGATGGTCCTGAGTCCTACAATGAGCAGTTCTTC. Protein sequence: CAGSVGDGPESYNEQFF.

This clonotype has a handful of counts. V and J are TRBV7-6 and TRBJ2-4; no clear D gene. CDR1 and CDR2 (germline): SGHVS, FNYEAQ. The CDR3 has 16 amino acids. Trimming shortened V by 1 base and J by 0 bases, and 10 bases separated the two germline ends. CDR3 sequence (DNA): TGTGCCAGCAGCTTAGGAGCCGGGCTAGCCAAAAACATTCAGTACTTC. Residues: CASSLGAGLAKNIQYF.

The table lists this clonotype with a few counts. The chain couples TRBV4-1 to TRBJ2-3; D call uncertain. V was shortened by 0 bases and J by 2 bases, with 9 bases between the two germline ends. In germline, CDR1 is MGHRA, CDR2 YSYEKL. The CDR3 runs 15 residues. The CDR3: CASSQEGRLTDTQYF. The CDR3 nucleotides are TGCGCCAGCAGCCAAGAAGGGCGACTCACAGATACGCAGTATTTT.

The chain carries TRBV4-2 and TRBJ2-7; either TRBD1 or TRBD2 may fit D (5 bases each). The germline gives CDR1 LGHNA, CDR2 YNFKEQ. CDR3 length equals 13 residues. V was pared by 4 bases and J by 6 bases, with 13 bases between. The CDR3 reads CASSPFGGVEQYF. DNA for the CDR3: TGTGCCAGCAGCCCCTTTGGGGGAGTCGAGCAGTACTTC.

A single count supports this clonotype. CDR3 sequence reads: CASSLGFGANYGYTF. CDR3 in DNA: TGTGCCAGCAGCCTCGGTTTTGGAGCTAACTATGGCTACACCTTC. V is TRBV3-1 and J is TRBJ1-2; D is ambiguous. Germline V lookup: CDR1 LGHDT, CDR2 YNNKEL (reference sequence). The CDR3 is 15 amino acids. Trimming left V 4 bases short and J 0 bases short, with 12 bases between.

The CDR3, as DNA: TGCGCCAGCAGCCAAGATTTGACAGGAGTCCGGGAGACCCAGTACTTC. Translation: CASSQDLTGVRETQYF. The chain has TRBV4-1 and TRBJ2-5, with TRBD1 as a possible D gene (6 bases). The CDR3 runs 16 residues. The germline V gene encodes CDR1 MGHRA and CDR2 YSYEKL. Trimming pared 0 bases from V and 5 bases from J, leaving 16 bases between.

The chain joins TRBV4-1 to TRBJ1-2; 10 bases map to TRBD1. V shed 1 base and J 2 bases; nucleotides not matched to a gene: 4. The CDR3 consists of 16 residues. Germline lookup yields CDR1 MGHRA and CDR2 YSYEKL. The CDR3 nucleotides read TGCGCCAGCAGCCAAGGGCCGGGACAGGGGAACTATGGCTACACCTTC. This gives the protein CASSQGPGQGNYGYTF.

The J gene is TRBJ1-1, the V gene TRBV20-1; D gene uncertain. The CDR3 length is 14 residues. Germline-derived CDR1 and CDR2 are DFQATT and SNEGSKA (reference sequence). V lost 6 bases, J lost 0 bases, and 14 bases lay in between. CDR3 residues: CSALEERMNTEAFF. DNA of the CDR3: TGCAGTGCACTAGAGGAGCGAATGAACACTGAAGCTTTCTTT.

This clonotype was counted only a few times. The chain uses TRBV15 and TRBJ1-5; D not certain. CDR3 length equals 17 residues. V lost 0 bases and J 1 base, leaving 13 bases between the germline ends. Germline V CDR1 and CDR2: LNHNV, YYDKDF (reference sequence). The CDR3 sequence: CATSRDSYKKSNQPQHF. CDR3 nucleotides: TGTGCCACCAGCAGAGATTCCTACAAGAAGAGCAATCAGCCCCAGCATTTT.

There are a few counts of this clonotype. The chain is built from TRBV20-1 and TRBJ1-5; perhaps TRBD1 as D (6 bases). The CDR3 covers 15 residues. Germline loops: CDR1 DFQATT, CDR2 SNEGSKA (reference sequence). V lost 0 bases and J lost 0, with 9 bases in between. The CDR3 here is CSARDWTVSNQPQHF. In DNA, the CDR3 is TGCAGTGCTAGAGATTGGACAGTTAGCAATCAGCCCCAGCATTTT.

The chain employs TRBV10-3 and TRBJ2-7; 10 nucleotides line up with TRBD1. This CDR3 comprises 15 residues. V lost 6 bases to trimming and J lost 2 bases; unmatched junction nucleotides: 7. Germline V lookup: CDR1 ENHRY, CDR2 SYGVKD. The CDR3 loop is CAISGDRGGTYEQYF. CDR3 nucleotides: TGTGCCATCAGCGGGGACAGGGGAGGAACCTACGAGCAGTACTTC.

V is TRBV6-5 and J is TRBJ2-7; 9 bases are shared with TRBD1. The CDR3 is 15 residues long. V lost 2 bases, J lost 2 bases, and 4 bases stayed unmatched. CDR1 and CDR2 from the germline V gene are MNHEY and SVGAGI. The CDR3 sequence is CASSYETGGAYEQYF. The CDR3 DNA reads as TGTGCCAGCAGTTACGAGACAGGGGGTGCCTACGAGCAGTACTTC.